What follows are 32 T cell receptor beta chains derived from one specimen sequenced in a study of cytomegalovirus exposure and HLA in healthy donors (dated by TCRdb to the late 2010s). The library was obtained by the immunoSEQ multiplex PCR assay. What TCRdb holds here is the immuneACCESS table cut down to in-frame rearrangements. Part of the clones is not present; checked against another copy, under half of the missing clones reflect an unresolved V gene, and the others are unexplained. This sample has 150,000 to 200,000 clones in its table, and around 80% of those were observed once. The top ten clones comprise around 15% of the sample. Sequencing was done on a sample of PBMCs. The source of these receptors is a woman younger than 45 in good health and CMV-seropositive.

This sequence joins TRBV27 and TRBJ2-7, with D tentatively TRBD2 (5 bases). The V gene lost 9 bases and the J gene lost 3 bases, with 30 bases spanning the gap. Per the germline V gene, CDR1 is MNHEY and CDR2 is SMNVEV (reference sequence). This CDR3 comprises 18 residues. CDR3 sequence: CASTRGASRGPENYEQYF. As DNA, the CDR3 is TGTGCCAGTACCCGGGGAGCTAGCAGAGGTCCGGAGAACTACGAGCAGTACTTC.

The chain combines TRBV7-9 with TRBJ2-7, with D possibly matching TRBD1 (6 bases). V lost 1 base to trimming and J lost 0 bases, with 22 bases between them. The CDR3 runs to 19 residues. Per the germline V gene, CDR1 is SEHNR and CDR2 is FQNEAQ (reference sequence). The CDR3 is CASSLEWYGTPTSSYEQYF. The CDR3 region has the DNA TGTGCCAGCAGCTTAGAATGGTACGGGACACCTACTTCCTCCTACGAGCAGTACTTC.

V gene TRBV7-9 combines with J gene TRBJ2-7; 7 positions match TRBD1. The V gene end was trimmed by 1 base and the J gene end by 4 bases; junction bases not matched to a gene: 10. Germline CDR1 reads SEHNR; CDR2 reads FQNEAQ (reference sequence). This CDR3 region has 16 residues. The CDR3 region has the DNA TGTGCCAGCAGCTTAGTAGGGGGCGTGGGGGCATACGAGCAGTACTTC. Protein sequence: CASSLVGGVGAYEQYF.

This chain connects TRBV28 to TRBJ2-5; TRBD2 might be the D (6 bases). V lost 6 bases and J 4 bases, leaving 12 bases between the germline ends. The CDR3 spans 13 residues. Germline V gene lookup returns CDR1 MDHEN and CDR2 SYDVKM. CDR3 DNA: TGTGCCAGCAGGGACTACAGTCCAGAGACCCAGTACTTC. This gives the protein CASRDYSPETQYF. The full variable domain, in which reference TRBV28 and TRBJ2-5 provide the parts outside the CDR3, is DVKVTQSSRYLVKRTGEKVFLECVQDMDHENMFWYRQDPGLGLRLIYFSYDVKMKEKGDIPEGYSVSREKKERFSLILESASTNQTSMYLCASRDYSPETQYFGPGTRLLVL.

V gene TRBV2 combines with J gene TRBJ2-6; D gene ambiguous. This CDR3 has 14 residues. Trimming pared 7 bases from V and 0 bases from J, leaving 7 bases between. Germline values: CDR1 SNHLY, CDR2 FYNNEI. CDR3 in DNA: TGTGCCAGCAATAGAATCTCTGGGGCCAACGTCCTGACTTTC. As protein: CASNRISGANVLTF. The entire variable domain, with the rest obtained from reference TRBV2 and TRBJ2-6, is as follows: EPEVTQTPSHQVTQMGQEVILRCVPISNHLYFYWYRQILGQKVEFLVSFYNNEISEKSEIFDDQFSVERPDGSNFTLKIRSTKLEDSAMYFCASNRISGANVLTFGAGSRLTVL.

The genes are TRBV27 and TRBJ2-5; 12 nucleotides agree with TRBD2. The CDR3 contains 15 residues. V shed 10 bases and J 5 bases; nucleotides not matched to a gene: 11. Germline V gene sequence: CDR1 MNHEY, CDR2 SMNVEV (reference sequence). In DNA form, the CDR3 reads TGTGCCACCCTTAGACTAGCGGGAGTCGGGGAGACCCAGTACTTC. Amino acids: CATLRLAGVGETQYF.

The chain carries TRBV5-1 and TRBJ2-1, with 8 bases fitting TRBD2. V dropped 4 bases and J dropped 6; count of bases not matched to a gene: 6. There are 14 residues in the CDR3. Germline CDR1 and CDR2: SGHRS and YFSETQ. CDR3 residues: CASSLGLAPNEQFF. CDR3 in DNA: TGCGCCAGCAGCCTCGGACTAGCCCCCAATGAGCAGTTCTTC. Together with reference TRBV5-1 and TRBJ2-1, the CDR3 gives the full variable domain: KAGVTQTPRYLIKTRGQQVTLSCSPISGHRSVSWYQQTPGQGLQFLFEYFSETQRNKGNFPGRFSGRQFSNSRSEMNVSTLELGDSALYLCASSLGLAPNEQFFGPGTRLTVL.

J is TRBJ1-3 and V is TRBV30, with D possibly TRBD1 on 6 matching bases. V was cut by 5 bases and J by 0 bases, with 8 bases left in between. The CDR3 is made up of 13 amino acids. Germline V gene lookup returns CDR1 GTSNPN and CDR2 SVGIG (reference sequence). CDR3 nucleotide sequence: TGTGCCTGGGGACAGAGCTCTGGAAACACCATATATTTT. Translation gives CAWGQSSGNTIYF.

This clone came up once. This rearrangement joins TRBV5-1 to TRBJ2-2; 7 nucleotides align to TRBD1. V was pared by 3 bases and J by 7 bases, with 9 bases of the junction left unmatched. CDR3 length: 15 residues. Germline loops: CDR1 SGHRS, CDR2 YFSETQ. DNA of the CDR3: TGCGCCAGCAGCTCGACAGGGTTATTCGGCGGGGAGCTGTTTTTT. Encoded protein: CASSSTGLFGGELFF.

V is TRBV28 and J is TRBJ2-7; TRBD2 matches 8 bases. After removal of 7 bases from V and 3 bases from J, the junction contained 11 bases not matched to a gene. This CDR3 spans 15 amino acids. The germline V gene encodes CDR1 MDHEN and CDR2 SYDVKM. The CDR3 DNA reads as TGTGCCAGCACCTCTCCGGGAGGGCCTATCTACGAGCAGTACTTC. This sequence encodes CASTSPGGPIYEQYF.

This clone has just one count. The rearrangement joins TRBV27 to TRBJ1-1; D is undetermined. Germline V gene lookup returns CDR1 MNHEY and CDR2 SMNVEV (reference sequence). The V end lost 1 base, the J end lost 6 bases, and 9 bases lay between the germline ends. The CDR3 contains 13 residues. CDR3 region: CASSLLGGAEAFF. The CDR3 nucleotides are TGTGCCAGCAGTTTATTAGGCGGAGCTGAAGCTTTCTTT.

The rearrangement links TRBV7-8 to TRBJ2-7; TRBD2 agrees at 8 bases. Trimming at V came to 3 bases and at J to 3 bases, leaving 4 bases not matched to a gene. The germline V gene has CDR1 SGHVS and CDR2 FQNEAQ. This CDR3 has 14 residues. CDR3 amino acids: CASSFVGLVYEQYF. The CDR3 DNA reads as TGTGCCAGCAGCTTTGTGGGACTAGTCTACGAGCAGTACTTC.

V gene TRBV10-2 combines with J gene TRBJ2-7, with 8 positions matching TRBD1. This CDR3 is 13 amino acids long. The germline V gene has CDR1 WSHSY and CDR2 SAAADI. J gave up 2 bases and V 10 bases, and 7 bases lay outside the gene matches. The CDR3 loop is CATTTGDPYEQYF. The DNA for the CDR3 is TGCGCCACGACGACAGGGGACCCCTACGAGCAGTACTTC.

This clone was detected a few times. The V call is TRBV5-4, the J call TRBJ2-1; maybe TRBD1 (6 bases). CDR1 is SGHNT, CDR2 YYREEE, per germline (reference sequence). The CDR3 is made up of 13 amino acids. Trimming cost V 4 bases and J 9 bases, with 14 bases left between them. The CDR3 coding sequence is TGTGCCAGCAGCGGGGGCTTAGTGAGTGAGCAGTTCTTC. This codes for CASSGGLVSEQFF.

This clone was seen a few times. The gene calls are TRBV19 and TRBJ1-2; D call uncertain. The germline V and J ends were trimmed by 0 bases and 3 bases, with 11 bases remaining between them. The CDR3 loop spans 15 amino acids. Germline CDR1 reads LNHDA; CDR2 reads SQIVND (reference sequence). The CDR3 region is CASSIDLRTYYGYTF. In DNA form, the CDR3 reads TGTGCCAGTAGTATAGATCTCAGGACTTACTATGGCTACACCTTC.

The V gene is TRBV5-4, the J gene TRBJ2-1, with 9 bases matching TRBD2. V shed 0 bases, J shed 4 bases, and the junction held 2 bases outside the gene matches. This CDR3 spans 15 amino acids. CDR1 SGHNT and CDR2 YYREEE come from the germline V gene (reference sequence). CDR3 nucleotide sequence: TGTGCCAGCAGCTTGGGAGCGGGAGGATACAATGAGCAGTTCTTC. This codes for CASSLGAGGYNEQFF.

CDR3 sequence reads: CATSPRTGGYEQYF. The CDR3, as DNA: TGTGCCACCAGCCCTCGGACAGGTGGTTACGAGCAGTACTTC. The chain joins TRBV15 to TRBJ2-7; 7 bases agree with TRBD1. The CDR3 spans 14 residues. V dropped 5 bases and J dropped 4; count of bases not matched to a gene: 8. The germline gives CDR1 LNHNV, CDR2 YYDKDF (reference sequence).

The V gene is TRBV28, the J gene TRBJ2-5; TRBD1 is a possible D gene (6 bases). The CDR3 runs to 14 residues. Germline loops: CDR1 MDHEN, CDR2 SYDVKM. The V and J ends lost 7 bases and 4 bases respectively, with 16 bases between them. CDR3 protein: CASIPRGNVETQYF. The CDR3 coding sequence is TGTGCCAGCATCCCTAGGGGGAACGTAGAGACCCAGTACTTC. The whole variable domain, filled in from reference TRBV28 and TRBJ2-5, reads DVKVTQSSRYLVKRTGEKVFLECVQDMDHENMFWYRQDPGLGLRLIYFSYDVKMKEKGDIPEGYSVSREKKERFSLILESASTNQTSMYLCASIPRGNVETQYFGPGTRLLVL.

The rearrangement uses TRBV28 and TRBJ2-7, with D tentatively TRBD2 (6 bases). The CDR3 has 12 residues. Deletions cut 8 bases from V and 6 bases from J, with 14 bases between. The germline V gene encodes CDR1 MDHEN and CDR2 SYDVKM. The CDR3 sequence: CASALGGGEQYF. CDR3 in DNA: TGTGCCAGCGCCTTGGGGGGTGGCGAGCAGTACTTC.

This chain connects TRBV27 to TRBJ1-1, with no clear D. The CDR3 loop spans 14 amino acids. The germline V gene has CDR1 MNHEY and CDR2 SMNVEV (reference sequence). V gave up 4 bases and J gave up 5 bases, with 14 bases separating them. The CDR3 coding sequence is TGTGCCAGCAGTTGGGCCGCGGGCAGTACTGAAGCTTTCTTT. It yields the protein CASSWAAGSTEAFF.

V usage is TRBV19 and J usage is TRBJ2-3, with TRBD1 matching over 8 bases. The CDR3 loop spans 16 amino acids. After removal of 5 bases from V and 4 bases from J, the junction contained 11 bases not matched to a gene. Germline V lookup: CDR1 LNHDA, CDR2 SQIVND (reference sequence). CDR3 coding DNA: TGTGCCAGTAGTCCCCGACAGGGGCGGGTCTCAGATACGCAGTATTTT. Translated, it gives CASSPRQGRVSDTQYF.

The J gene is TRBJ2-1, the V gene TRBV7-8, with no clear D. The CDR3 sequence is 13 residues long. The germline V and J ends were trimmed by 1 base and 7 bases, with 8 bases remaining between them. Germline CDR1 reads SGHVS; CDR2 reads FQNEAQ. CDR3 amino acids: CASSLVVENEQFF. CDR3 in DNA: TGTGCCAGCAGCTTAGTGGTGGAGAATGAGCAGTTCTTC.

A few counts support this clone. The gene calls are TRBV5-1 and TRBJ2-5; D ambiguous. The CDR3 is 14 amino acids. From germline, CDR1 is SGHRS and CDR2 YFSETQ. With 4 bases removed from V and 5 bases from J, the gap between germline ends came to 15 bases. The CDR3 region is CASSPMDRGETQYF. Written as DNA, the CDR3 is TGCGCCAGCAGCCCCATGGATAGAGGCGAGACCCAGTACTTC.

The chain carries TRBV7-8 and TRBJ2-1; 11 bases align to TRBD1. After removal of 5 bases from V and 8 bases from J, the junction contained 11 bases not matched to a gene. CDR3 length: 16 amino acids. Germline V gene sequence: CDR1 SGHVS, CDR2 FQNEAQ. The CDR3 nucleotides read TGTGCCAGCAGCCCTCACGCGAGGACAGGGGGCTATGAGCAGTTCTTC. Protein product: CASSPHARTGGYEQFF. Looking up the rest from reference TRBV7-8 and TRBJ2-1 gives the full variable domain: GAGVSQSPRYKVAKRGQDVALRCDPISGHVSLFWYQQALGQGPEFLTYFQNEAQLDKSGLPSDRFFAERPEGSVSTLKIQRTQQEDSAVYLCASSPHARTGGYEQFFGPGTRLTVL.

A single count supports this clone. The CDR3: CASSYNRRTDTQYF. Here the CDR3 DNA reads TGTGCCAGCAGTTACAACAGACGCACAGATACGCAGTATTTT. This chain joins TRBV6-5 and TRBJ2-3; no clear D gene. Looked up from germline, CDR1 is MNHEY and CDR2 is SVGAGI. The CDR3 is 14 amino acids. Between the trimmed V and J ends, which lost 2 bases and 1 base, there was a span of 7 bases.

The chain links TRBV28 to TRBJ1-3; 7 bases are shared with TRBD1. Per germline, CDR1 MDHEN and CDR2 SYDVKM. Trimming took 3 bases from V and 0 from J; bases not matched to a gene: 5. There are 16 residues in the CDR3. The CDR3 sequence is CASSFSDRYSGNTIYF. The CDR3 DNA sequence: TGTGCCAGCAGTTTTTCGGACAGGTACTCTGGAAACACCATATATTTT.

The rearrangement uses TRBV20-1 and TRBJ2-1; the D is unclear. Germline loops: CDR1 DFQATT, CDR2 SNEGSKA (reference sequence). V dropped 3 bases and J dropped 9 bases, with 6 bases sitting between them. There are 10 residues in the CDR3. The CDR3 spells CSASQREQFF. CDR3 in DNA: TGCAGTGCTAGCCAGCGTGAGCAGTTCTTC.

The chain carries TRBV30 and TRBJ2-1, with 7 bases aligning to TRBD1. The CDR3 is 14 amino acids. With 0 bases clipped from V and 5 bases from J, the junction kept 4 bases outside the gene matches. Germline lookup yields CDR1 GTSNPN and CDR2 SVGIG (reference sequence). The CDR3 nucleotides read TGTGCCTGGAGTGTAGGGACAGCCAACAATGAGCAGTTCTTC. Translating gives CAWSVGTANNEQFF.

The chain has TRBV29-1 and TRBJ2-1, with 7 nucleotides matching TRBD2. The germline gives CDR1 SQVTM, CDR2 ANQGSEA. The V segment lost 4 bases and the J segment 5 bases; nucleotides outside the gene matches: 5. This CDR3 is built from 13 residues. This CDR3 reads CSVAAGPDNEQFF. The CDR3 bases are TGCAGCGTTGCAGCGGGACCTGACAATGAGCAGTTCTTC.

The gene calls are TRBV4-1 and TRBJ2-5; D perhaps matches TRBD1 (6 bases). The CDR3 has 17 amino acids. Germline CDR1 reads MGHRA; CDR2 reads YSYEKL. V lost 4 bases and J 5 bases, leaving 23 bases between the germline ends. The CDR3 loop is CASSRPLGQSAWETQYF. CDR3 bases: TGCGCCAGCAGCCGACCCCTCGGACAGTCGGCTTGGGAGACCCAGTACTTC.

CDR3 loop: CSALMLEAFF. CDR3 sequence (DNA): TGCAGCGCGCTAATGCTTGAAGCTTTCTTT. This chain connects TRBV29-1 to TRBJ1-1; D not resolved. V was shortened by 7 bases and J by 7 bases, with 10 bases between the two germline ends. This CDR3 has 10 amino acids. CDR1 and CDR2 from the germline V gene are SQVTM and ANQGSEA.

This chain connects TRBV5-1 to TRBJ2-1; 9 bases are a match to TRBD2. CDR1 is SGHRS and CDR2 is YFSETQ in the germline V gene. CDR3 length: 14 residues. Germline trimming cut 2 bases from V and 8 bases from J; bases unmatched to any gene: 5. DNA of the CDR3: TGCGCCAGCAGCTTAGGCGGGAGGGCTGATGAGCAGTTCTTC. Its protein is CASSLGGRADEQFF.